This is a list of T cell receptor beta chains from one sample in a study of radiation and T cells in renal cell carcinoma. Profiling relied on immunoSEQ multiplex PCR, and the TCRdb table lists in-frame clones only, not all of them. The sample lists about 64,000 clones; 60% to 85% were seen once. This material consisted of blood, taken from a patient whose treatment included radiotherapy and nephrectomy. The receptors come from a man in his sixties with renal cell carcinoma. Each CDR3 is given with its conserved first and last residue. A D gene is named only where the DNA matches it firmly. Where a row states a size, it is once, few, many or the class of an expanded clone; other rows omit it.

-	TRBV29-1	-	TRBJ1-2	TGCAGCGTGACCCACCCTCGGATTAACTATGGCTACACCTTC	CSVTHPRINYGYTF
-	TRBV7-2	few	TRBJ1-1	TGTGCCAGCAGAGAACCGGGACGCAATACTGAAGCTTTCTTT	CASREPGRNTEAFF
-	TRBV9	-	TRBJ2-7	TGTGCCAGCAGCGTCGCACCCACGGACCTCTACGAGCAGTACTTC	CASSVAPTDLYEQYF
TRBD2	TRBV7-3	-	TRBJ2-3	TGTGCCAGCAGCCACGGGGGGGCAGATACGCAGTATTTT	CASSHGGADTQYF
TRBD1	TRBV6-4	-	TRBJ2-1	TGTGCCAGCAGTGACACAGACAGGGGTGGGGAGCAGTTCTTC	CASSDTDRGGEQFF
TRBD1	TRBV4-2	-	TRBJ1-2	TGTGCCAGCAGCCAAAATACAGGGGATGGCTACACCTTC	CASSQNTGDGYTF
TRBD2	TRBV10-1	-	TRBJ2-3	TGCGCCAGCAGTGAGTTGACTAGCGGGATGCTAGATACGCAGTATTTT	CASSELTSGMLDTQYF
-	TRBV2	once	TRBJ2-3	TGTGCCAGCAGTCTTTCCAGGCAGGGAGTTTCAGATACGCAGTATTTT	CASSLSRQGVSDTQYF
TRBD1	TRBV14	few	TRBJ1-2	TGTGCCAGCAGCCAGCTAAGCCTATGGGACAGGGGGCTAAAGCGTCGCGGCTACACCTTC	CASSQLSLWDRGLKRRGYTF
TRBD1	TRBV18	-	TRBJ2-3	TGTGCCAGCTCACTCCCGGGACAGGGCGGCCATACGCAGTATTTT	CASSLPGQGGHTQYF
-	TRBV25-1	-	TRBJ2-4	TGTGCCAGCAGTGACCGTAATGGGGTGAGCCCCCAGTACTTC	CASSDRNGVSPQYF
-	TRBV6-5	-	TRBJ1-1	TGTGCCAGCTTTGCAGTGGGGTCCGACACTGAAGCTTTCTTT	CASFAVGSDTEAFF
-	TRBV19	-	TRBJ1-1	TGTGCCAGTAGTATCGTAGGCGACACTGAAGCTTTCTTT	CASSIVGDTEAFF
-	TRBV10-3	-	TRBJ2-3	TGTGCCATCGGGGGGGGCCTACGAAGCACAGATACGCAGTATTTT	CAIGGGLRSTDTQYF
-	TRBV9	-	TRBJ1-2	TGTGCCAGCAGCGTAGATCCCCTTGAGGCAGCGTTCTATGGCTACACCTTC	CASSVDPLEAAFYGYTF
TRBD2	TRBV13	once	TRBJ2-1	TGTGCCAGCAGCGGTAGCGGGGTTCATTACAATGAGCAGTTCTTC	CASSGSGVHYNEQFF
-	TRBV11-2	-	TRBJ2-3	TGTGCCAGCAGCTTGTCGCGGTTCTTAAAGACAGATACGCAGTATTTT	CASSLSRFLKTDTQYF
TRBD2	TRBV11-2	once	TRBJ2-1	TGTGCCAGCAGCTCGGCGGGAGAGTCGCAGTTCTTC	CASSSAGESQFF
TRBD2	TRBV5-5	-	TRBJ2-2	TGTGCCAGCAGCTCCACACCAACCGGACTAGCGGGGGCCGACGGGGAGCTGTTTTTT	CASSSTPTGLAGADGELFF
TRBD2	TRBV6-5	-	TRBJ2-3	TGTGCCAGCGGTTGGGGACTAGCGGGGGGGCAAGATACGCAGTATTTT	CASGWGLAGGQDTQYF
TRBD2	TRBV11-3	-	TRBJ2-1	TGTGCCAGCAGCCGTGGACTAGCGGAGAACAATGAGCAGTTCTTC	CASSRGLAENNEQFF
-	TRBV18	-	TRBJ2-5	TGTGCCAGCTCACCGCTTCCAGGGGCCGGTGAGACCCAGTACTTC	CASSPLPGAGETQYF
-	TRBV6-4	-	TRBJ1-6	TGTGCCAGCAGTACCAGGGTGGATTCACCCCTCCACTTT	CASSTRVDSPLHF
-	TRBV6-5	-	TRBJ2-2	TGTGCCAGCAGCTCCGGACAGCCCCACACCGGGGAGCTGTTTTTT	CASSSGQPHTGELFF
-	TRBV10-3	-	TRBJ1-2	TGTGCCATCAGTGAGTCGCTGCACAACTATGGCTACACCTTC	CAISESLHNYGYTF
-	TRBV7-8	-	TRBJ2-6	TGTGCCAGCAGCTTCAGCTCTGGGGCCAACGTCCTGACTTTC	CASSFSSGANVLTF
TRBD1	TRBV10-3	-	TRBJ1-2	TGTGCCATCAGTGACCAACAGGGGTCCTATGGCTACACCTTC	CAISDQQGSYGYTF
-	TRBV5-4	-	TRBJ2-7	TGTGCCAGCAGCTTAAGTGGGGGGCTCGAGCAGTACTTC	CASSLSGGLEQYF
-	TRBV6-1	few	TRBJ2-1	TGTGCCAGCAGTCCCCTGGGGGACGGGCTGGGTGAGCAGTTCTTC	CASSPLGDGLGEQFF
-	TRBV7-2	-	TRBJ2-3	TGTGCCAGCAGCTTAGGAGAGACAGCTACGCAGTATTTT	CASSLGETATQYF
TRBD1	TRBV6-1	-	TRBJ2-7	TGTGCCAGCAGGGGACAGGGTATCCACGAGCAGTACTTC	CASRGQGIHEQYF
-	TRBV27	-	TRBJ2-2	TGTGCCAGCAGTTTATACAGAGACACCGGGGAGCTGTTTTTT	CASSLYRDTGELFF
-	TRBV9	-	TRBJ1-4	TGTGCCAGCAGCCTTAGGGGGGGGAATGAAAAACTGTTTTTT	CASSLRGGNEKLFF
-	TRBV2	-	TRBJ2-1	TGTGCCAGCAGGGCAGGGGAGGGGCAGTTCTTC	CASRAGEGQFF
-	TRBV18	-	TRBJ2-2	TGTGCCAGCTCACCTAACCCGAACACCGGGGAGCTGTTTTTT	CASSPNPNTGELFF
-	TRBV19	-	TRBJ2-1	TGTGCCAGTAGTTCACTTTTGGCGGGACCCCCCAATGAGCAGTTCTTC	CASSSLLAGPPNEQFF
TRBD2	TRBV6-6	-	TRBJ2-5	TGTGCCTCCGGGAGGCCCTCAGAGGAGACCCAGTACTTC	CASGRPSEETQYF
-	TRBV30	few	TRBJ2-2	TGTGCCTGGAGGTGGGCGGAGAGGGGAACCGGGGAGCTGTTTTTT	CAWRWAERGTGELFF
TRBD1	TRBV10-1	-	TRBJ1-4	TGCGCCAGCAGTGAGTCAAAGACAGGGGACGAAAAACTGTTTTTT	CASSESKTGDEKLFF
-	TRBV27	-	TRBJ2-3	TGTGCCAGCAGTTCCCATGTAGATACGCAGTATTTT	CASSSHVDTQYF
-	TRBV27	-	TRBJ1-6	TGTGCCAGCAGTTTCCAGTTTTATAATTCACCCCTCCACTTT	CASSFQFYNSPLHF
-	TRBV28	-	TRBJ2-1	TGTGCCAGCAGGCAGGGAGGCTCCTACAATGAGCAGTTCTTC	CASRQGGSYNEQFF
TRBD2	TRBV5-1	once	TRBJ2-1	TGCGCCAGCAGCATGACTAGCGGGGGGGCGTATGAGCAGTTCTTC	CASSMTSGGAYEQFF
TRBD2	TRBV11-3	-	TRBJ2-1	TGTGCCAGCAGCTTAGCGTCTAGCGGTAACAATGAGCAGTTCTTC	CASSLASSGNNEQFF
-	TRBV7-2	-	TRBJ2-5	TGTGCCAGCAGCTTAGGGTCCGGACTCCAAGAGACCCAGTACTTC	CASSLGSGLQETQYF
TRBD1	TRBV4-1	-	TRBJ2-1	TGCGCCAGCAGCCAAGATTTAGGACAGGGGCTCGGTGAGCAGTTCTTC	CASSQDLGQGLGEQFF
-	TRBV9	-	TRBJ2-3	TGTGCCAGCAGCGTAGCGGGGAGCACAGATACGCAGTATTTT	CASSVAGSTDTQYF
-	TRBV7-7	-	TRBJ1-4	TGTGCCAGCAGCCCGAACCAGGGGACTAATGAAAAACTGTTTTTT	CASSPNQGTNEKLFF
-	TRBV7-9	-	TRBJ2-4	TGTGCCAGCACTGGACAGCTAGCCAAAAACATTCAGTACTTC	CASTGQLAKNIQYF
-	TRBV7-6	-	TRBJ2-7	TGTGCCAGCAGCTCGCCCGGGACGGCAAACTACGAGCAGTACTTC	CASSSPGTANYEQYF
-	TRBV9	-	TRBJ2-5	TGTGCCAGCAGCGTAGTGGGGGTAGGGGAGACCCAGTACTTC	CASSVVGVGETQYF
-	TRBV14	-	TRBJ2-3	TGTGCCAGCAGCCAGGACTACACAGATACGCAGTATTTT	CASSQDYTDTQYF
TRBD2	TRBV18	once	TRBJ2-1	TGTGCCAGCTCACCACGGCTAGCGGGAGAGGGTGAGCAGTTCTTC	CASSPRLAGEGEQFF
-	TRBV25-1	once	TRBJ2-5	TGTGCCAGCAGTGAATTGACAGGACAAGAGACCCAGTACTTC	CASSELTGQETQYF
-	TRBV14	-	TRBJ2-1	TGTGCCAGCATCGTAGCGAATGAGCAGTTCTTC	CASIVANEQFF
-	TRBV30	-	TRBJ2-3	TGTGCCTGGCTCGACTGGTATAGCACAGATACGCAGTATTTT	CAWLDWYSTDTQYF
TRBD2	TRBV27	-	TRBJ2-1	TGTGCCAGCAGGACTAGCATATATGAGCAGTTCTTC	CASRTSIYEQFF
TRBD1	TRBV7-8	few	TRBJ1-6	TGTGCCAGCAGCTCGCAACAGGGGGCCTCCTCACCCCTCCACTTT	CASSSQQGASSPLHF